The clone carrying this T cell receptor beta chain was counted ten times or more. Trimming left V 5 bases short and J 4 bases short, with 10 bases between. CDR3 length: 13 residues. Germline lookup yields CDR1 SGHRS and CDR2 YFSETQ. This record comes from a study of blood T cells in healthy people across ages. Overall study context: Every two T cells gave about one barcoded beta molecule via template switching.

The use of a sample-barcoded 5' primer and a J-beta primer mix characterized a second PCR of about 7 to 12 cycles. From the 5' RACE reads, TCRdb called clonotypes with MiXCR, one entry per CDR3 protein. The profile shows approximately 1,000,000 distinct CDR3 sequences, about two fifths of them singletons. The TCR sequence derives from a man aged 18 to 29 in good health. The chain links TRBV5-1 to TRBJ1-5; a weak D match, TRBD1 (6 bases). The sample was blood. This chain's CDR3 is CASRGQPNQPQHF. CDR3 nucleotides: TGCGCCAGCAGAGGACAGCCGAATCAGCCCCAGCATTTT.